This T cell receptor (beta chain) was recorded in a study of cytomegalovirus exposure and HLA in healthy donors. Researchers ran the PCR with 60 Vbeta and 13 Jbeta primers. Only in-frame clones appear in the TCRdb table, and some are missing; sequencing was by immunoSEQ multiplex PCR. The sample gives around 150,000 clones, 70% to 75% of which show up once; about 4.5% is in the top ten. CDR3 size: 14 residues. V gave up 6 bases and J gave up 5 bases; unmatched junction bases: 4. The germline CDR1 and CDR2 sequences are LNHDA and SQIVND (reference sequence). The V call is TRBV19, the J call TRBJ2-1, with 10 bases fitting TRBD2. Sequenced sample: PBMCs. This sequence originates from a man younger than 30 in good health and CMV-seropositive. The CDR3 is CASRPGLADNEQFF. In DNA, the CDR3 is TGTGCCAGTAGGCCCGGACTAGCGGACAATGAGCAGTTCTTC.